The entry below gives a single T cell receptor (beta chain) sequence along with its context. The sample is drawn from a study of blood T cell repertoires in COVID-19. Study context: There were acute and convalescent COVID-19 samples, and they came from the United States, Italy and Spain. Sample material is recorded as cDNA or gDNA derived from T cells, B-cell-depleted T cells, or PBMCs.

Trimming cost V 0 bases and J 6 bases, with 12 bases left between them. Germline values: CDR1 KGHDR, CDR2 SFDVKD. The CDR3 loop spans 15 amino acids. Per the original methods: Reference gene primer amplification gave estimated nucleated cell counts. The data were produced by immunoSEQ multiplex PCR, yet TCRdb's version contains in-frame clones alone and is incomplete. The V and J calls and the clone size are those of that table, but D and trimming were determined from the DNA. The sample has about 83,000 clones; around 84% are singletons. This receptor was taken from an elderly man with active or convalescent COVID-19. The V and J genes are TRBV24-1 and TRBJ2-3; D gene uncertain. Sequenced material: peripheral blood. The CDR3, as DNA: TGTGCCACCAGTGATTTGACCTCTCTGCGGGATACGCAGTATTTT. This translates into CATSDLTSLRDTQYF.